Listed below are T cell receptor beta chains from one sample, sequenced in a study of identical twins. TCRdb passed the 5' RACE reads through MiXCR, listing each CDR3 protein once. The table lists roughly 750,000 distinct CDR3 sequences, 21% of them singletons. This sample was shared with a second study, whose subject was T cells expressing NK-cell markers.

Sequencing input: PBMCs. The receptors stem from a woman between 18 and 29 years old in good health. Each CDR3 is given with its conserved first and last residue. A D gene is named only where the DNA matches it firmly. Some rows mark clone size as missing; the rest say once, few, many or name a class of expanded clone.

v_gene,d_gene,j_gene,abundance,CDR3nt,CDR3aa
TRBV11-2,TRBD2,TRBJ2-5,.,TGTGCCAGCAGCTTAGACCCTAGCCTTCAATTTCGGGGGGTGAAGACCCAGTACTTC,CASSLDPSLQFRGVKTQYF
TRBV29-1,TRBD1,TRBJ2-7,few,TGCAGCGGCATTAGGACAGGGACCTACGAGCAGTACTTC,CSGIRTGTYEQYF
TRBV20-1,.,TRBJ2-7,many,TGCAGTGCTAGAGATAAGGAAGGCGTGGCGAGCTCCTACGAGCAGTACTTC,CSARDKEGVASSYEQYF
TRBV5-1,.,TRBJ2-2,many,TGCGCCAGCAGCGGGGGATTGAACACCGGGGAGCTGTTTTTT,CASSGGLNTGELFF
TRBV20-1,.,TRBJ2-2,few,TGCAGTTGTGGGGCCGCGAACACCGGGGAGCTGTTTTTT,CSCGAANTGELFF
TRBV5-1,.,TRBJ2-3,.,TGCGCCAGCAGCTTGAGACTAACCACAGATACGCAGTATTTT,CASSLRLTTDTQYF
TRBV14,.,TRBJ2-7,.,TGTGCCAGCAGCCAACCAGGGGTTTCCTCCTACGAGCAGTACTTC,CASSQPGVSSYEQYF
TRBV20-1,.,TRBJ1-5,.,TGCAGTGCCCAGCGGGGCTATCAGCCCCAGCATTTT,CSAQRGYQPQHF
TRBV20-1,.,TRBJ2-1,.,TGCAGTGCACCGACTAGCTCCTACAATGAGCAGTTCTTC,CSAPTSSYNEQFF
TRBV27,.,TRBJ2-1,.,TGTGCCAGCAGTTCCGACACCCGTCCCGAATCCTACAATGAGCAGTTCTTC,CASSSDTRPESYNEQFF
TRBV9,.,TRBJ2-5,many,TGTGCCAGCAGCGTAGGGCAGCAAGAGACCCAGTACTTC,CASSVGQQETQYF
TRBV9,.,TRBJ2-1,.,TGTGCCAGCAGCGTAGATGTTGGAGGATTCTCCTACAATGAGCAGTTCTTC,CASSVDVGGFSYNEQFF
TRBV29-1,.,TRBJ1-2,few,TGCAGCGCAGGCGGGGACCCGGCTTATAAAGGCTACACCTTC,CSAGGDPAYKGYTF
TRBV20-1,TRBD2,TRBJ2-6,.,TGCAGTGCTGCCTCGACTAGCGGGGAAAGCTCTGGGGCCAACGTCCTGACTTTC,CSAASTSGESSGANVLTF
TRBV13,TRBD2,TRBJ2-3,few,TGTGCCAGCAGCTTAGGAGCGGGAGGAGATACGCAGTATTTT,CASSLGAGGDTQYF
TRBV25-1,.,TRBJ2-3,.,TGTGCCAGCAGTGAAAGGGTTAACACAGATACGCAGTATTTT,CASSERVNTDTQYF
TRBV29-1,.,TRBJ1-5,many,TGCAGCGTTGAAGACATCCAGGGGACCTCGGACCATGGCAATCAGCCCCAGCATTTT,CSVEDIQGTSDHGNQPQHF
TRBV7-9,.,TRBJ1-4,.,TGTGCCAGCAGCTTAGCTCTGGTCTCCGGGGAAAAACTGTTTTTT,CASSLALVSGEKLFF